One sample yielded the 3 T cell receptor beta chains listed below, sequenced in a study of blood T cell repertoires in COVID-19 (dated by TCRdb to 2018 to 2020). The library was built by means of the immunoSEQ multiplex PCR assay. Held by TCRdb, this immuneACCESS table contains in-frame sequences only and omits some clones. Under half of the omission traces to an unresolved V gene where checked; the cause of the rest is unknown. The sample records under 300,000 clones, roughly nine tenths of which are singletons. The ten largest account for roughly 5% of the sample. Sequenced: peripheral blood. Receptor source: a woman in her forties who had recovered from COVID-19.

V is TRBV4-2 and J is TRBJ2-1, with 13 bases matching TRBD2. After removal of 3 bases from V and 7 bases from J, the junction contained 6 bases not matched to a gene. The CDR3 spans 16 residues. The germline gives CDR1 LGHNA, CDR2 YNFKEQ. The CDR3 loop is CASSHPGLAGVNEQFF. The CDR3 DNA sequence: TGTGCCAGCAGCCATCCAGGACTAGCGGGAGTTAATGAGCAGTTCTTC.

V and J are TRBV18 and TRBJ2-1, with 8 positions matching TRBD1. V trimming: 0 bases; J trimming: 9 bases; junction bases outside the gene matches: 10. Per the germline V gene, CDR1 is KGHSH and CDR2 is LQKENI. The CDR3 length is 16 residues. CDR3 residues: CASSPPGQARLGEQFF. CDR3 coding DNA: TGTGCCAGCTCACCACCGGGACAGGCCCGTTTGGGTGAGCAGTTCTTC.

J is TRBJ1-5 and V is TRBV24-1, with D maybe TRBD1 (6 bases). Germline-derived CDR1 and CDR2 are KGHDR and SFDVKD. V was cut by 6 bases and J by 0 bases, with 14 bases left in between. This CDR3 region has 16 residues. The CDR3 nucleotides are TGTGCCACCAGTCCGGGACACTTGAATAGCAATCAGCCCCAGCATTTT. This encodes CATSPGHLNSNQPQHF.